This T cell receptor beta chain was found in a study of T-cell memory formation after mild COVID-19. In regard to this clonotype: The antigen is unknown.

Study results and caveats: Shrinking CD4+ clones were chiefly CM and EM; CD8+ ones were chiefly EMRA. Among clones peaking at day 37 in the second wave, SARS-CoV-2 specificity remained unconfirmed. The study found balanced CD4/CD8 in clones contracting day 15 to 85 and a CD4+ lean in later expanders.

A single record per CDR3 protein comes from TCRdb applying MiXCR to the 5' RACE reads. Altogether 84,000 or so distinct CDR3 sequences are present, approximately 15% being singletons, with the ten largest covering 30% to 35%. Germline lookup yields CDR1 SGHTA and CDR2 FQGNSA. V lost 5 bases, J lost 5 bases, and 13 bases lay in between. The CDR3 loop spans 14 amino acids. The sequence was obtained from an adult woman who had mild COVID-19 (a few samples of this study predate the infection). Cell type and time point are not known. V usage is TRBV7-2 and J usage is TRBJ1-5; a weak D match, TRBD1 (6 bases). The specimen was PBMCs or a T cell subset sorted from them (not recorded which). The CDR3 sequence: CASSRDRTDQPQHF. The CDR3 region has the DNA TGTGCCAGCAGCCGTGACAGGACCGATCAGCCCCAGCATTTT.